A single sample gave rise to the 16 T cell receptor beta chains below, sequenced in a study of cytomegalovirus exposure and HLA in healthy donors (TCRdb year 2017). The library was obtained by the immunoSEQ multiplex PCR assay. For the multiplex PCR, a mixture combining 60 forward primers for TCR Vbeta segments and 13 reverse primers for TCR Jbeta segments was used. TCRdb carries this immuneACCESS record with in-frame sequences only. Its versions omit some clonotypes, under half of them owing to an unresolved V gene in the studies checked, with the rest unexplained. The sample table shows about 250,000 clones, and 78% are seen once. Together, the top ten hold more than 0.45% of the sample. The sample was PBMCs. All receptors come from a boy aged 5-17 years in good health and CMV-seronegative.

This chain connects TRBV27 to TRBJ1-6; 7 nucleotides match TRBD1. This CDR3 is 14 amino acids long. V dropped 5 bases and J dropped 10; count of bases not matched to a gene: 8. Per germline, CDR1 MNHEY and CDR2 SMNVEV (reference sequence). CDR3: CASSLTGEASPLHF. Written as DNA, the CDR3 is TGTGCCAGCAGTCTCACAGGGGAAGCCTCACCCCTCCACTTT.

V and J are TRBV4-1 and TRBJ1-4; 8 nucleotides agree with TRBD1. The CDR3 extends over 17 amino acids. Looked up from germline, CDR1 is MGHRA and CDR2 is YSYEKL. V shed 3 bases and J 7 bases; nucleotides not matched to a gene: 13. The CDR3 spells CASSHGDYPGGGEKLFF. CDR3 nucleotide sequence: TGCGCCAGCAGCCACGGTGATTATCCAGGGGGCGGTGAAAAACTGTTTTTT.

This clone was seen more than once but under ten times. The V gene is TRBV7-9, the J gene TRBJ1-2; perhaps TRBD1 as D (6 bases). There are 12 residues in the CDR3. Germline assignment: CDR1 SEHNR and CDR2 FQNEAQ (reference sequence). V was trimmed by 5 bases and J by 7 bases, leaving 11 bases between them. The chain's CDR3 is CASSNRVGGYTF. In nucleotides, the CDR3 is TGTGCCAGCAGCAACAGGGTGGGTGGCTACACCTTC.

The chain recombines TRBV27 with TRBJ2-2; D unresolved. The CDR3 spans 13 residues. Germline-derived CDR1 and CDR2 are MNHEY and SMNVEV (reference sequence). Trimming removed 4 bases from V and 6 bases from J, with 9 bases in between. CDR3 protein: CASSYVVAGELFF. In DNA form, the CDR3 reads TGTGCCAGCAGTTATGTAGTAGCCGGGGAGCTGTTTTTT.

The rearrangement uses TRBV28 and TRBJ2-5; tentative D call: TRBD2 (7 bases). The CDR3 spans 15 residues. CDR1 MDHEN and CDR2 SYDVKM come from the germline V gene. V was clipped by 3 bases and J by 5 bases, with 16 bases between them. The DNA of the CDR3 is TGTGCCAGCAGTTTTGTACAGGGAGGGGACGAGACCCAGTACTTC. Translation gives CASSFVQGGDETQYF.

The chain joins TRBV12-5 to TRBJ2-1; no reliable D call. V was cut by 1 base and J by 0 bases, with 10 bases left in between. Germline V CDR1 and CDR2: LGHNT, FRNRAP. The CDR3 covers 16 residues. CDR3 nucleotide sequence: TGTGCTAGTGGTTTGGGGTGGGCAAGCTCCTACAATGAGCAGTTCTTC. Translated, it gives CASGLGWASSYNEQFF.

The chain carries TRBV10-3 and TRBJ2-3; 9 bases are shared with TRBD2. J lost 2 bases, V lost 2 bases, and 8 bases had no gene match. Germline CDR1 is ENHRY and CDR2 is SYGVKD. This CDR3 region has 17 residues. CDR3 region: CAISEESGGLTTDTQYF. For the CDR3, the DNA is TGTGCCATCAGTGAGGAAAGCGGGGGGCTCACCACAGATACGCAGTATTTT.

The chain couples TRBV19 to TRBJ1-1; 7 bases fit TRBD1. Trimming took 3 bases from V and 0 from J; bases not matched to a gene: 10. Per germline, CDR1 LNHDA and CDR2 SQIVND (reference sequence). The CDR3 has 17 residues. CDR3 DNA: TGTGCCAGTAGTATTAGTACGGGACAGTACATGAACACTGAAGCTTTCTTT. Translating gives CASSISTGQYMNTEAFF.

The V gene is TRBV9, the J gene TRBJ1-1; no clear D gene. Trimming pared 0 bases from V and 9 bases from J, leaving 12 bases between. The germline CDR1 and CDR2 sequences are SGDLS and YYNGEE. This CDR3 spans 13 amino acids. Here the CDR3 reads CASSVVRGNQAFF. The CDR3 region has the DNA TGTGCCAGCAGCGTAGTTCGCGGGAACCAAGCTTTCTTT.

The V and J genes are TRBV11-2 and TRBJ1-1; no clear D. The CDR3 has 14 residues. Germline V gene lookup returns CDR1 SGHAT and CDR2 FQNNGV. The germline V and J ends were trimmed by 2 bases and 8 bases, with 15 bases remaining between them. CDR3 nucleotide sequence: TGTGCCAGCAGCTTAAGACGGGGTCGGTACGAAGCTTTCTTT. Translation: CASSLRRGRYEAFF.

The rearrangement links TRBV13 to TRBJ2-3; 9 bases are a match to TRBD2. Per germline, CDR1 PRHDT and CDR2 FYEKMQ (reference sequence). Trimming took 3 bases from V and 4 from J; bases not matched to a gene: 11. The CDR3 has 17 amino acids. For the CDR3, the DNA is TGTGCCAGCAGCTTCTCCTTAGCGGGAGTTTCCCCAGATACGCAGTATTTT. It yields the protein CASSFSLAGVSPDTQYF.

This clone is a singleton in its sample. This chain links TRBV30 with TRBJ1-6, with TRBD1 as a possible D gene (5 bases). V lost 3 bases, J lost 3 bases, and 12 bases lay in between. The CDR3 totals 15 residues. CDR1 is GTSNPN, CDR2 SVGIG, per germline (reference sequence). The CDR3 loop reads CAWRLAGGYNSPLHF. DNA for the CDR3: TGTGCCTGGAGGCTGGCGGGGGGCTATAATTCACCCCTCCACTTT.

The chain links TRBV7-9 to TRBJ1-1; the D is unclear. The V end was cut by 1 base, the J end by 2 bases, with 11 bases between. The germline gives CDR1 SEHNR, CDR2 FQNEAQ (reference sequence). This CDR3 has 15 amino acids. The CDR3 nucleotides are TGTGCCAGCAGCTTAGGACCCGGGATTAACACTGAAGCTTTCTTT. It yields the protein CASSLGPGINTEAFF.

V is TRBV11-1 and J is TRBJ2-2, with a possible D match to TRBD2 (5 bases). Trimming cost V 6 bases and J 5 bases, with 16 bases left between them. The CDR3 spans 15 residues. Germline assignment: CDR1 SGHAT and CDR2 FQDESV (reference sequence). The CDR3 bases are TGTGCCAGCAGATCCCTCCGGACTGGGACCGGGGAGCTGTTTTTT. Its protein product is CASRSLRTGTGELFF.

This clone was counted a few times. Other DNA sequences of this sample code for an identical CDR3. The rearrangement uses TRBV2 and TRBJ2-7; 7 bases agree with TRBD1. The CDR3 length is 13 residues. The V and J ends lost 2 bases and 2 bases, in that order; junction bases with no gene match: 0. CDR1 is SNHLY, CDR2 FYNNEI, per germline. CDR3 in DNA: TGTGCCAGCAGTGAACAGGGGGCCTACGAGCAGTACTTC. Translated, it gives CASSEQGAYEQYF.

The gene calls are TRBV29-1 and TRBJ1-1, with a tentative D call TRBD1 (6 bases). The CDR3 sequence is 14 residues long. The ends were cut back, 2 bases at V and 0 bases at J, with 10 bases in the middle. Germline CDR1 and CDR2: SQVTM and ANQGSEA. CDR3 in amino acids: CSVERTGMNTEAFF. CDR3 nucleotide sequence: TGCAGCGTTGAACGAACAGGGATGAACACTGAAGCTTTCTTT.